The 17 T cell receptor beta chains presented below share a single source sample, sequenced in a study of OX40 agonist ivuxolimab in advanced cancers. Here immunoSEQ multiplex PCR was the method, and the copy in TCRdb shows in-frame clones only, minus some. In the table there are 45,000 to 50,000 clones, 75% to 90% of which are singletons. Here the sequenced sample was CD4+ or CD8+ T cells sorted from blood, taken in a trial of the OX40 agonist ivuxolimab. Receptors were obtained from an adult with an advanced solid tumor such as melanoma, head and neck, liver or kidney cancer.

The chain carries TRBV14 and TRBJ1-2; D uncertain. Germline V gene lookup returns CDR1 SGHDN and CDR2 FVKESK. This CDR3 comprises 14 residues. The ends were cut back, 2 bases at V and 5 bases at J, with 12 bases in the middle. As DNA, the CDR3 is TGTGCCAGCAGCCAAACGGGAAGCCCTTATGGCTACACCTTC. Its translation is CASSQTGSPYGYTF.

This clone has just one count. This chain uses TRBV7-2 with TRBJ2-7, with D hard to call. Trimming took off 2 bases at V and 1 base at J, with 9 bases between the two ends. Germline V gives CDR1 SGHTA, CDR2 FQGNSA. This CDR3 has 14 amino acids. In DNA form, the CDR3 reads TGTGCCAGCAGCTTAACAGCGTCTTCCTACGAGCAGTACTTC. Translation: CASSLTASSYEQYF. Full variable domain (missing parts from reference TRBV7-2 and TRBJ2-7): GAGVSQSPSNKVTEKGKDVELRCDPISGHTALYWYRQSLGQGLEFLIYFQGNSAPDKSGLPSDRFSAERTGGSVSTLTIQRTQQEDSAVYLCASSLTASSYEQYFGPGTRLTVT.

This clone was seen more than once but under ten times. This chain's CDR3 is CASSDSPRLAGNQPQHF. CDR3 DNA sequence: TGCGCCAGCAGTGACTCCCCCAGACTGGCGGGCAATCAGCCCCAGCATTTT. The genes are TRBV10-2 and TRBJ1-5; D remains unclear. The germline V and J ends were trimmed by 3 bases and 2 bases, with 17 bases remaining between them. The CDR3 is made up of 17 amino acids. Germline V lookup: CDR1 WSHSY, CDR2 SAAADI.

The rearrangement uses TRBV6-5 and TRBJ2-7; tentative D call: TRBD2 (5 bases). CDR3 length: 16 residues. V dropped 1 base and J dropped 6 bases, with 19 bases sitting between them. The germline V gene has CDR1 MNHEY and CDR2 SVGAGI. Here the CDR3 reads CASSYYTTAGVREQYF. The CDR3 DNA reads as TGTGCCAGCAGTTACTATACGACTGCCGGGGTGCGCGAGCAGTACTTC.

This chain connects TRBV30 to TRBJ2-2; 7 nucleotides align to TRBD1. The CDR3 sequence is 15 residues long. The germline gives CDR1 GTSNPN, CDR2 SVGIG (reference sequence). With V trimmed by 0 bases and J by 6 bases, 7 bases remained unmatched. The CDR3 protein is CAWSVPGTEAGELFF. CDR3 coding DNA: TGTGCCTGGAGTGTTCCAGGGACAGAGGCCGGGGAGCTGTTTTTT.

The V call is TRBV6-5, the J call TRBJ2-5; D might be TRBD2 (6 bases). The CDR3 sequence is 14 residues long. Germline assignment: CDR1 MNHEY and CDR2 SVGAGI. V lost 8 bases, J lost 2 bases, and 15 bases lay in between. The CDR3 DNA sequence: TGTGCCAGCGGCGACGGGAGCTCACAAGAGACCCAGTACTTC. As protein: CASGDGSSQETQYF.

CDR3 DNA sequence: TGTGCCAGCATAAGTCCTAGCGGCCAGTTCTTC. This codes for CASISPSGQFF. The chain joins TRBV27 to TRBJ2-1, with 7 bases lining up with TRBD2. V lost 7 bases and J lost 13; bases outside the gene matches: 7. The CDR3 sequence is 11 residues long. The V gene's germline CDR1 is MNHEY and CDR2 SMNVEV (reference sequence).

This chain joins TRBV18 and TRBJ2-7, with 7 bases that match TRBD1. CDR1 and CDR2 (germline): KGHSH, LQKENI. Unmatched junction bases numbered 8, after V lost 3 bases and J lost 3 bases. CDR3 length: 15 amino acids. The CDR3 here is CASSPGQEVIYEQYF. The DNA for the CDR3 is TGTGCCAGCTCACCCGGACAGGAGGTAATCTACGAGCAGTACTTC.

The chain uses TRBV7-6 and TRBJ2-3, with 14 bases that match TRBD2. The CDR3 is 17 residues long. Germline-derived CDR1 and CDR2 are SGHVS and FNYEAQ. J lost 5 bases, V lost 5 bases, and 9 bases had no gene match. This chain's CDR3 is CASSQFPGLAGEDTQYF. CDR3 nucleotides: TGTGCCAGCAGCCAATTCCCGGGACTAGCGGGGGAAGATACGCAGTATTTT.

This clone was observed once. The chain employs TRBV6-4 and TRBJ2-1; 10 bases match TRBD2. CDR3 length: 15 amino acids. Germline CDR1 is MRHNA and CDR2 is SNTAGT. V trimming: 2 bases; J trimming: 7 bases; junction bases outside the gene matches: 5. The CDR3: CASSDASGGVNEQFF. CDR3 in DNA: TGTGCCAGCAGTGACGCTAGCGGGGGAGTAAATGAGCAGTTCTTC.

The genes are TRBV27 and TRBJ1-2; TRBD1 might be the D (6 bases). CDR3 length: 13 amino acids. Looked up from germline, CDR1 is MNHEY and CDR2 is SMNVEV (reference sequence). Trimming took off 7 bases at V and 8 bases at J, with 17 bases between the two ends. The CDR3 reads CASTTERGGGYTF. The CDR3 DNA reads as TGTGCCAGCACCACCGAGAGAGGGGGGGGCTACACCTTC.

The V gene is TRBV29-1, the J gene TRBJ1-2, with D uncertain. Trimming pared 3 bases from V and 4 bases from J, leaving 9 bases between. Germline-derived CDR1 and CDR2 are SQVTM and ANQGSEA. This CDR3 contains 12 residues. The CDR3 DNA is TGCAGCGTTGAGGCAGAGAGCTATGGCTACACCTTC. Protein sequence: CSVEAESYGYTF.

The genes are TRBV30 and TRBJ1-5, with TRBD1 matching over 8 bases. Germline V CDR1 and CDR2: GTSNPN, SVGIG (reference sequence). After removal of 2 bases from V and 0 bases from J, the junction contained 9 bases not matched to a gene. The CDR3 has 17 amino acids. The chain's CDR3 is CAWSSQTGGYSNQPQHF. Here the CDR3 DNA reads TGTGCCTGGAGTTCCCAAACAGGGGGGTATAGCAATCAGCCCCAGCATTTT.

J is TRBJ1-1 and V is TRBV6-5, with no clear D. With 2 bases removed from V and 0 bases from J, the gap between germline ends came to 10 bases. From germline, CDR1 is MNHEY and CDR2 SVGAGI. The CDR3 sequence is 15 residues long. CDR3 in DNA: TGTGCCAGCAGTTACGACGGCCCGATGAACACTGAAGCTTTCTTT. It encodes CASSYDGPMNTEAFF.

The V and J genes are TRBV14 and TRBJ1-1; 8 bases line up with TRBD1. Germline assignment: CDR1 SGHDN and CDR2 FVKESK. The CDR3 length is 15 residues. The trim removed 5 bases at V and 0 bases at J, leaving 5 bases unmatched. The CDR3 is CASSIRTGLNTEAFF. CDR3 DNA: TGTGCCAGCAGCATACGGACAGGGTTGAACACTGAAGCTTTCTTT.

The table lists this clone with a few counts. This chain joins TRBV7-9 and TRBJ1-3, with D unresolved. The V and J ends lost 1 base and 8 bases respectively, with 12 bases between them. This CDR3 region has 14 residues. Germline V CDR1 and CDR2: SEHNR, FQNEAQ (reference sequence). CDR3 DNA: TGTGCCAGCAGCTTAGTTTTATTGGCGGACACCATATATTTT. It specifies CASSLVLLADTIYF.

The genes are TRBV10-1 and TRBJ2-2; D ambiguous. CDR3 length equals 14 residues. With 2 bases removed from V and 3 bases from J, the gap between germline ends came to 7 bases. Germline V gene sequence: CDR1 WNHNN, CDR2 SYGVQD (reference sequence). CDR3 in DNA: TGCGCCAGCAGTGAGAGGCAGGACACCGGGGAGCTGTTTTTT. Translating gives CASSERQDTGELFF.